The 20 T cell receptor beta chains below come from one sample, sequenced in a study of radiation and T cells in renal cell carcinoma. Some clones are missing from TCRdb's copy, which holds only in-frame ones; the method was immunoSEQ multiplex PCR. The sample consists of some 150,000 clones, approximately 87% of them appearing once. The time point: baseline pretreatment blood. Treatment denoted: 15 Gy SBRT to primary tumor, nephrectomy 4 weeks later. The sample in question was blood, obtained from a patient whose treatment included radiotherapy and nephrectomy. Receptors were obtained from a woman aged 45-60 years with renal cell carcinoma.

This chain uses TRBV4-3 with TRBJ1-6, with a tentative D call TRBD1 (5 bases). The CDR3 spans 14 residues. The V end was cut by 1 base, the J end by 7 bases, with 8 bases between. The germline gives CDR1 LGHNA, CDR2 YSLEER. The CDR3 coding sequence is TGCGCCAGCAGCCAAGGACAGACGAATTCACCCCTCCACTTT. This gives the protein CASSQGQTNSPLHF.

This chain uses TRBV29-1 with TRBJ1-1; no definite D call. V lost 6 bases, J lost 6 bases, and 8 bases lay in between. The CDR3 runs to 10 residues. Germline values: CDR1 SQVTM, CDR2 ANQGSEA. CDR3 nucleotides: TGCAGCGTAGAGGGTGCTGAAGCTTTCTTT. This translates into CSVEGAEAFF.

The chain carries TRBV2 and TRBJ2-7, with TRBD1 matching over 8 bases. The junction had 6 bases not matched to a gene; V was cut back by 8 bases and J by 0 bases. The germline V gene has CDR1 SNHLY and CDR2 FYNNEI. The CDR3 loop spans 14 amino acids. The CDR3 nucleotides are TGTGCCAGCGCACGGGACAGGAGCTCCTACGAGCAGTACTTC. Translating gives CASARDRSSYEQYF.

This clone showed up just once. J is TRBJ2-5 and V is TRBV30; 7 bases agree with TRBD2. CDR1 is GTSNPN and CDR2 is SVGIG in the germline V gene (reference sequence). CDR3 length equals 15 residues. V shed 1 base and J 5 bases; nucleotides not matched to a gene: 10. The CDR3 protein is CAWSGSAGVLETQYF. CDR3 DNA sequence: TGTGCCTGGAGTGGGTCTGCGGGGGTTTTGGAGACCCAGTACTTC.

This rearrangement joins TRBV25-1 to TRBJ1-3, with 8 bases fitting TRBD1. CDR3 size: 17 residues. With 4 bases clipped from V and 0 bases from J, the junction kept 8 bases outside the gene matches. Germline V gene sequence: CDR1 MGHDK, CDR2 SYGVNS. The CDR3 region is CASSGMPGGPSGNTIYF. CDR3 sequence (DNA): TGTGCCAGCAGTGGGATGCCAGGGGGCCCCTCTGGAAACACCATATATTTT.

The chain couples TRBV7-2 to TRBJ2-5; 10 bases agree with TRBD1. The V and J ends lost 5 bases and 4 bases, in that order; junction bases with no gene match: 4. CDR1 and CDR2 from the germline V gene are SGHTA and FQGNSA. CDR3 length: 14 amino acids. The CDR3 DNA reads TGTGCCAGCAGCCAGACAGGGGGCGGAGAGACCCAGTACTTC. Its translation: CASSQTGGGETQYF. Supplemented by reference TRBV7-2 and TRBJ2-5, the full variable domain reads GAGVSQSPSNKVTEKGKDVELRCDPISGHTALYWYRQSLGQGLEFLIYFQGNSAPDKSGLPSDRFSAERTGGSVSTLTIQRTQQEDSAVYLCASSQTGGGETQYFGPGTRLLVL.

The chain links TRBV9 to TRBJ1-1; perhaps TRBD1 as D (5 bases). The CDR3 has 14 residues. Deletions cut 3 bases from V and 1 base from J, with 10 bases between. CDR1 and CDR2 (germline): SGDLS, YYNGEE. CDR3 region: CASSGGAGNTEAFF. Here the CDR3 DNA reads TGTGCCAGCAGCGGAGGGGCGGGGAACACTGAAGCTTTCTTT.

This chain connects TRBV13 to TRBJ2-1; D not resolved. This CDR3 comprises 15 residues. CDR1 is PRHDT and CDR2 is FYEKMQ in the germline V gene (reference sequence). Trimming removed 4 bases from V and 1 base from J, with 11 bases in between. This CDR3 reads CASSSRTESYNEQFF. The DNA of the CDR3 is TGTGCCAGCAGCTCACGGACCGAGTCCTACAATGAGCAGTTCTTC.

The chain is built from TRBV15 and TRBJ2-7, with a tentative D call TRBD1 (5 bases). The CDR3 loop spans 14 amino acids. V lost 0 bases and J 5 bases, leaving 11 bases between the germline ends. The V gene's germline CDR1 is LNHNV and CDR2 YYDKDF (reference sequence). The CDR3 coding sequence is TGTGCCACCAGCAGAGACAGGGTCTTAGACGAGCAGTACTTC. Translated, it gives CATSRDRVLDEQYF.

This clone was found a few times. The J gene is TRBJ1-2, the V gene TRBV9; 9 nucleotides agree with TRBD1. J gave up 3 bases and V 0 bases, and 3 bases lay outside the gene matches. The CDR3 has 15 amino acids. Germline-derived CDR1 and CDR2 are SGDLS and YYNGEE. CDR3 sequence reads: CASSVEGQGYYGYTF. The CDR3 DNA reads as TGTGCCAGCAGCGTAGAGGGACAGGGTTACTATGGCTACACCTTC.

The chain combines TRBV4-1 with TRBJ1-4, with D maybe TRBD1 (5 bases). V lost 0 bases, J lost 6 bases, and 11 bases lay in between. Germline CDR1 MGHRA, CDR2 YSYEKL. The CDR3 is made up of 15 amino acids. The CDR3 nucleotides read TGCGCCAGCAGCCAAGATGGGGCCCAGGATGAAAAACTGTTTTTT. Encoded protein: CASSQDGAQDEKLFF.

This clone appeared once. The J gene is TRBJ1-1, the V gene TRBV19; D is unclear. Per germline, CDR1 LNHDA and CDR2 SQIVND (reference sequence). There are 14 residues in the CDR3. The V gene lost 3 bases and the J gene lost 1 base, with 9 bases spanning the gap. The CDR3 here is CASSIGPGNTEAFF. CDR3 DNA: TGTGCCAGTAGTATCGGCCCGGGGAACACTGAAGCTTTCTTT.

The chain employs TRBV7-9 and TRBJ2-5, with unresolved D. V lost 1 base and J lost 5, with 5 bases in between. Germline V gene data show CDR1 as SEHNR and CDR2 as FQNEAQ (reference sequence). This CDR3 region has 12 residues. The CDR3 DNA sequence: TGTGCCAGCAGCTTAGGAGACGAGACCCAGTACTTC. Its translation is CASSLGDETQYF.

The chain employs TRBV30 and TRBJ1-2; D unclear. The CDR3 has 12 amino acids. Trimming took off 3 bases at V and 8 bases at J, with 13 bases between the two ends. CDR1 GTSNPN and CDR2 SVGIG come from the germline V gene (reference sequence). The CDR3 protein is CAWSALLFGYTF. The CDR3 bases are TGTGCCTGGAGCGCCCTCCTCTTCGGCTACACCTTC. Complete variable domain (other parts from reference TRBV30 and TRBJ1-2): SQTIHQWPATLVQPVGSPLSLECTVEGTSNPNLYWYRQAAGRGLQLLFYSVGIGQISSEVPQNLSASRPQDRQFILSSKKLLLSDSGFYLCAWSALLFGYTFGSGTRLTVV.

This chain joins TRBV11-3 and TRBJ1-2, with TRBD1 matching 9 bases. Germline V gene lookup returns CDR1 SGHNT and CDR2 YENEEA. Trimming took 1 base from V and 5 from J; bases not matched to a gene: 5. There are 15 residues in the CDR3. This CDR3 reads CASSLGSGTGYGYTF. DNA of the CDR3: TGTGCCAGCAGCTTAGGATCGGGGACAGGGTATGGCTACACCTTC.

J is TRBJ2-7 and V is TRBV6-6; 12 bases align to TRBD2. Germline loops: CDR1 MNHNY, CDR2 SVGAGI (reference sequence). The CDR3 is made up of 15 amino acids. V lost 5 bases, J lost 2 bases, and 4 bases stayed unmatched. CDR3 sequence reads: CASSGTSGSTYEQYF. For the CDR3, the DNA is TGTGCCAGCAGTGGGACTAGCGGGTCAACCTACGAGCAGTACTTC.

The gene calls are TRBV5-1 and TRBJ2-7; 7 nucleotides align to TRBD1. The CDR3 length is 12 residues. V lost 0 bases and J lost 6; bases outside the gene matches: 0. Per germline, CDR1 SGHRS and CDR2 YFSETQ. CDR3 coding DNA: TGCGCCAGCAGCTTGGGACAGGGCGAGCAGTACTTC. It encodes CASSLGQGEQYF.

V and J are TRBV10-3 and TRBJ2-4; D is perhaps TRBD2 (5 bases). V gave up 11 bases and J gave up 0 bases, with 20 bases separating them. The V gene's germline CDR1 is ENHRY and CDR2 SYGVKD. CDR3 size: 16 residues. CDR3: CASSPGGNLAKNIQYF. CDR3 DNA sequence: TGTGCCTCCAGCCCTGGAGGAAACCTAGCCAAAAACATTCAGTACTTC.

The rearrangement links TRBV7-9 to TRBJ1-2; TRBD1 might be the D (5 bases). The CDR3 spans 15 residues. Trimming removed 0 bases from V and 3 bases from J, with 11 bases in between. The germline CDR1 and CDR2 sequences are SEHNR and FQNEAQ (reference sequence). CDR3 coding DNA: TGTGCCAGCAGCTTAGCGCGGGGGGACCACTATGGCTACACCTTC. Translation gives CASSLARGDHYGYTF.

The CDR3 here is CASSSLGFSGSETQYF. The CDR3 nucleotides read TGTGCCAGCAGCTCTCTGGGTTTTAGCGGGAGCGAGACCCAGTACTTC. The chain employs TRBV5-6 and TRBJ2-5; 9 positions match TRBD2. Germline V gene sequence: CDR1 SGHDT, CDR2 YYEEEE. V shed 3 bases and J 5 bases; nucleotides not matched to a gene: 11. The CDR3 is made up of 16 amino acids. Full variable domain (rest looked up from reference TRBV5-6 and TRBJ2-5): DAGVTQSPTHLIKTRGQQVTLRCSPKSGHDTVSWYQQALGQGPQFIFQYYEEEERQRGNFPDRFSGHQFPNYSSELNVNALLLGDSALYLCASSSLGFSGSETQYFGPGTRLLVL.